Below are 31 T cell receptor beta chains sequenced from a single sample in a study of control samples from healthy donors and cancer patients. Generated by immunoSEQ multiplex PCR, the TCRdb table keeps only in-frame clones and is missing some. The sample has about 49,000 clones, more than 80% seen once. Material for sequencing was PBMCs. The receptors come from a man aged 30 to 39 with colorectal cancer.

The CDR3 DNA sequence: TGCACCAGCAGGCCCGGGACGGTTGCAGGTAATTCACCCCTCCACTTT. This sequence encodes CTSRPGTVAGNSPLHF. The rearrangement links TRBV1 to TRBJ1-6. TRBV1 is labeled a pseudogene. This CDR3 has 16 residues.

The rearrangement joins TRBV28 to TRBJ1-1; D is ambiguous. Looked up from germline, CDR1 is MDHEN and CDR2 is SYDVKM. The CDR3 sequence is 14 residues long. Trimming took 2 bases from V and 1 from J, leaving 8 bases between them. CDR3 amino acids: CASSLARANTEAFF. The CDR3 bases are TGTGCCAGCAGTTTAGCGAGGGCGAACACTGAAGCTTTCTTT.

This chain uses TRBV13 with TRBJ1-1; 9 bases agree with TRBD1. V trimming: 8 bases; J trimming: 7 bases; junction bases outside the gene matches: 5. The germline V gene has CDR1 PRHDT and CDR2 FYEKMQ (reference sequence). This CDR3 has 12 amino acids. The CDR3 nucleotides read TGTGCCAGCCAGGACAGGGGCGGTGAAGCTTTCTTT. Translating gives CASQDRGGEAFF.

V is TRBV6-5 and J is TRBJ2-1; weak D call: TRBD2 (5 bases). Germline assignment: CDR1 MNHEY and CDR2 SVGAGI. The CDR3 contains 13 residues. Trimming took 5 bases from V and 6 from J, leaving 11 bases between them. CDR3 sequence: CASSPTGSNEQFF. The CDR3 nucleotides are TGTGCCAGCAGTCCGACGGGGTCCAATGAGCAGTTCTTC.

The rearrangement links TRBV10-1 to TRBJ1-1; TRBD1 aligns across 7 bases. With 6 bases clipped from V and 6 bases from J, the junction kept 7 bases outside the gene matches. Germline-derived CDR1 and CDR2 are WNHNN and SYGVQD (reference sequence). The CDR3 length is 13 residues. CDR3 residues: CASSRDSNAEAFF. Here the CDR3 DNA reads TGCGCCAGCAGCCGGGACAGTAACGCTGAAGCTTTCTTT.

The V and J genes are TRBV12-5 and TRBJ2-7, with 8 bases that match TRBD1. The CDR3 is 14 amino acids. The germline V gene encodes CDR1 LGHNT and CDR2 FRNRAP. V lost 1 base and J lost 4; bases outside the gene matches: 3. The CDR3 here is CASGLGDRRYEQYF. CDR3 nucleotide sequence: TGTGCTAGTGGTTTGGGGGACAGGCGGTACGAGCAGTACTTC.

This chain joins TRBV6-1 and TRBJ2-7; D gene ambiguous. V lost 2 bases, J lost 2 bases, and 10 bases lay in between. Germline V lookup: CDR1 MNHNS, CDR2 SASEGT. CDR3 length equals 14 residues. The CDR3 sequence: CASSEISRTYEQYF. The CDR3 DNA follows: TGTGCCAGCAGTGAAATCAGTCGCACCTACGAGCAGTACTTC.

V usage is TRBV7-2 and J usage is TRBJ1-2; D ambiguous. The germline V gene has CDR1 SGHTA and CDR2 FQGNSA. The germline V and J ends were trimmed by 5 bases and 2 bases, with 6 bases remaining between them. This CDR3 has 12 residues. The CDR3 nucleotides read TGTGCCAGCAGCCCTCACAACTATGGCTACACCTTC. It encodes CASSPHNYGYTF.

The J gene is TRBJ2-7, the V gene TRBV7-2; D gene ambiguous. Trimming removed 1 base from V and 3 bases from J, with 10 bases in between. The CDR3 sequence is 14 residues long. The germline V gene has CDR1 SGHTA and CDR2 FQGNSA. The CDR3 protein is CASSLDFNSYEQYV. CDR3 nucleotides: TGTGCCAGCAGCTTAGATTTTAACAGCTACGAGCAGTACGTC.

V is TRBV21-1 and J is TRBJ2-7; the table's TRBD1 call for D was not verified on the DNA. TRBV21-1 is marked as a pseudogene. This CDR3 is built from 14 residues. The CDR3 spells CARGGRTGVYEQYF. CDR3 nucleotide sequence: TGTGCCAGGGGGGGCCGGACAGGGGTCTACGAGCAGTACTTC.

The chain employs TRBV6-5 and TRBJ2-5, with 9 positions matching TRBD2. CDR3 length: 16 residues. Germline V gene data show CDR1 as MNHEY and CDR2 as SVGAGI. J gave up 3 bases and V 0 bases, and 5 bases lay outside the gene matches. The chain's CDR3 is CASSYSSGGRKETQYF. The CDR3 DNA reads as TGTGCCAGCAGTTACTCGAGCGGGGGGAGGAAAGAGACCCAGTACTTC.

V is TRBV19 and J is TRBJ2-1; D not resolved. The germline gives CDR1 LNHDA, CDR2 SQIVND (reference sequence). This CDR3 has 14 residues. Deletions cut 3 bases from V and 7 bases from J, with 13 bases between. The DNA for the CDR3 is TGTGCCAGTAGTATCTTAGGCGGATCTAATGAGCAGTTCTTC. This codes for CASSILGGSNEQFF.

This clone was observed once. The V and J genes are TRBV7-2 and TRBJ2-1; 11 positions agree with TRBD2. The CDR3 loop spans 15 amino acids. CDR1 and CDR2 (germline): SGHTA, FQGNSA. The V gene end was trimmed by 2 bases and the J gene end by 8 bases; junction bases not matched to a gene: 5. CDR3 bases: TGTGCCAGCAGCTTAAGTAGCGGGGGGGCCTATGAGCAGTTCTTC. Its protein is CASSLSSGGAYEQFF.

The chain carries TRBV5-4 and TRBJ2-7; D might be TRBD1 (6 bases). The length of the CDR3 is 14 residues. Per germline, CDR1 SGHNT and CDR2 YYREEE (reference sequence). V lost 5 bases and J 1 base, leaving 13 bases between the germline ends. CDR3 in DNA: TGTGCCAGCAGGCTCGACCAGGGGTCCTACGAGCAGTACTTC. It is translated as CASRLDQGSYEQYF.

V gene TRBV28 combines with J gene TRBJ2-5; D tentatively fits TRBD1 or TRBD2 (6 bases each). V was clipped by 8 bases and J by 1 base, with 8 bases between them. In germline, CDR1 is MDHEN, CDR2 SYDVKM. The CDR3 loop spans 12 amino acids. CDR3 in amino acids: CASGGLQETQYF. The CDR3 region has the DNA TGTGCCAGCGGGGGGCTCCAAGAGACCCAGTACTTC. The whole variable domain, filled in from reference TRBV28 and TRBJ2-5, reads DVKVTQSSRYLVKRTGEKVFLECVQDMDHENMFWYRQDPGLGLRLIYFSYDVKMKEKGDIPEGYSVSREKKERFSLILESASTNQTSMYLCASGGLQETQYFGPGTRLLVL.

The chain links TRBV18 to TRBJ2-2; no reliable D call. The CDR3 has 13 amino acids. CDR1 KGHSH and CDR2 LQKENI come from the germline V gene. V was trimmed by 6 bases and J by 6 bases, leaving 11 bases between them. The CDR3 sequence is CASSSIQAGELFF. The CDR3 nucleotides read TGTGCCAGCTCGTCAATTCAGGCCGGGGAGCTGTTTTTT.

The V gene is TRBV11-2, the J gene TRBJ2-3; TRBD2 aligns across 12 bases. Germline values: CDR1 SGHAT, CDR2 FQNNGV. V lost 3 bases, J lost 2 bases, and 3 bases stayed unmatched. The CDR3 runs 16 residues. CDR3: CASSFGLAGSTDTQYF. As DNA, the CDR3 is TGTGCCAGCAGCTTCGGACTAGCGGGGTCCACAGATACGCAGTATTTT. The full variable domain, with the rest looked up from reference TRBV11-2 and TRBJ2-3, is EAGVAQSPRYKIIEKRQSVAFWCNPISGHATLYWYQQILGQGPKLLIQFQNNGVVDDSQLPKDRFSAERLKGVDSTLKIQPAKLEDSAVYLCASSFGLAGSTDTQYFGPGTRLTVL.

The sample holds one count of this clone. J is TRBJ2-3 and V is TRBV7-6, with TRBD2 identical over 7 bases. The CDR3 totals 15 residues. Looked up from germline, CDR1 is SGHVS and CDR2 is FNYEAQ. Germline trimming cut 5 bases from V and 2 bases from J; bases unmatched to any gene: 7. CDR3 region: CASSPWTRNTDTQYF. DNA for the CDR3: TGTGCCAGCAGCCCATGGACTAGGAACACAGATACGCAGTATTTT.

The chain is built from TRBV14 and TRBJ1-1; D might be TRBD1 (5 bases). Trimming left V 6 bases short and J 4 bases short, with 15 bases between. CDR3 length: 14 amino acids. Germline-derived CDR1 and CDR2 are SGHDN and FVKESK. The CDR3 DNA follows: TGTGCCAGCAGGCCGTTAGTGGGGGGCACTGAAGCTTTCTTT. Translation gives CASRPLVGGTEAFF.

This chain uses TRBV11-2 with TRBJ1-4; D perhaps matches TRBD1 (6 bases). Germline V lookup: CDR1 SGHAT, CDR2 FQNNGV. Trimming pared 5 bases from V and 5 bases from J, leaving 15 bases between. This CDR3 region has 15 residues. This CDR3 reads CASSPPSQGNEKLFF. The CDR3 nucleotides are TGTGCCAGCAGCCCGCCTTCTCAGGGGAATGAAAAACTGTTTTTT. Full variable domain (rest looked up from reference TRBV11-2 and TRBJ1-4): EAGVAQSPRYKIIEKRQSVAFWCNPISGHATLYWYQQILGQGPKLLIQFQNNGVVDDSQLPKDRFSAERLKGVDSTLKIQPAKLEDSAVYLCASSPPSQGNEKLFFGSGTQLSVL.

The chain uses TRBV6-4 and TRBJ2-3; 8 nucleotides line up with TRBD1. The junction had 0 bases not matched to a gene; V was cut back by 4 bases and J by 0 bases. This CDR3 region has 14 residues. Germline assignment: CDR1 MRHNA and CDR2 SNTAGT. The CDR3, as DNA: TGTGCCAGCAGTGGGACAGGGAGCACAGATACGCAGTATTTT. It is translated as CASSGTGSTDTQYF.

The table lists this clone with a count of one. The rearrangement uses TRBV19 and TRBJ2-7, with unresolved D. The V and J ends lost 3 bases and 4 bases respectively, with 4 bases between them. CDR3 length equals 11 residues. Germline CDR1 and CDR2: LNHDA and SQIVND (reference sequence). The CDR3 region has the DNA TGTGCCAGTAGTATGGGATACGAGCAGTACTTC. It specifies CASSMGYEQYF.

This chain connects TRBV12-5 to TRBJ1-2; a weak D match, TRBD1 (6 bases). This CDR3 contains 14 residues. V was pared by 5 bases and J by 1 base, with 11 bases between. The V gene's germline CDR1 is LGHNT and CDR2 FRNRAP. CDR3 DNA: TGTGCTAGTGGTCCGGGACACTTTAACTATGGCTACACCTTC. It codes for CASGPGHFNYGYTF. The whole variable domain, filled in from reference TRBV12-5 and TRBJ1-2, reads DARVTQTPRHKVTEMGQEVTMRCQPILGHNTVFWYRQTMMQGLELLAYFRNRAPLDDSGMPKDRFSAEMPDATLATLKIQPSEPRDSAVYFCASGPGHFNYGYTFGSGTRLTVV.

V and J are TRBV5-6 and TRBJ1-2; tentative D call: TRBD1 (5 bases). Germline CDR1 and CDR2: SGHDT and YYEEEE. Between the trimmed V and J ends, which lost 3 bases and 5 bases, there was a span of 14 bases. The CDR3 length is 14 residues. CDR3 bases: TGTGCCAGCAGCTCGGGACTGCCGTCATATGGCTACACCTTC. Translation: CASSSGLPSYGYTF.

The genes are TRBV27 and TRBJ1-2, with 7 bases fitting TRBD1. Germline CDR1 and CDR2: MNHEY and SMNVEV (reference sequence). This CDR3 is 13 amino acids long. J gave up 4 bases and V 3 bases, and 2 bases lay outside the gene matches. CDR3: CASSLNRGYGYTF. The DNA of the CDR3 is TGTGCCAGCAGTTTGAACAGGGGCTATGGCTACACCTTC.

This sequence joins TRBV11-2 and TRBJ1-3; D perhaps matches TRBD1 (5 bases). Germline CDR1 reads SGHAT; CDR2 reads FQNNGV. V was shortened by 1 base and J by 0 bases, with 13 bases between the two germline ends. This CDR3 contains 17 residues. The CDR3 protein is CASSLVRDSLSGNTIYF. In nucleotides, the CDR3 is TGTGCCAGCAGCTTAGTCCGCGACAGCCTCTCTGGAAACACCATATATTTT.

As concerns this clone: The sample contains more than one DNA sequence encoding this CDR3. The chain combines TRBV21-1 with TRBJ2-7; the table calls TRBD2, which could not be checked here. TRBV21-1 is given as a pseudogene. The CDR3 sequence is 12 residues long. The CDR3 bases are TGTGCCAGCAGCTCGGGGGTTAACGAGCAGTACTTC. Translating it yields CASSSGVNEQYF.

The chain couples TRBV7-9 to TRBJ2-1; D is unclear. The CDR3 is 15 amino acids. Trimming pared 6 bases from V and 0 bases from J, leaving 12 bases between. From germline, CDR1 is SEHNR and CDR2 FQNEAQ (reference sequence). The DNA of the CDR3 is TGTGCCAGCAGGCCTAGGGTCAGCTCCTACAATGAGCAGTTCTTC. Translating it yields CASRPRVSSYNEQFF.

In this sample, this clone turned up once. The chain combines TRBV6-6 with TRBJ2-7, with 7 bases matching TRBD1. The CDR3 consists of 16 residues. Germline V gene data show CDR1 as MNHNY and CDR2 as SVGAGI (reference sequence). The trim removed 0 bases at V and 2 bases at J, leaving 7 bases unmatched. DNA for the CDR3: TGTGCCAGCAGTTACTCCGCTCCCGGGACAGCCTACGAGCAGTACTTC. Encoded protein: CASSYSAPGTAYEQYF.

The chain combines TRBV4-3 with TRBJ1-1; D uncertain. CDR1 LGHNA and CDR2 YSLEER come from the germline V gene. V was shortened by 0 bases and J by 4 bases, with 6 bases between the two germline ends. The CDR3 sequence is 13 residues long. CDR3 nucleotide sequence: TGCGCCAGCAGCCAAGATTTTGTCACTGAAGCTTTCTTT. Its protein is CASSQDFVTEAFF.

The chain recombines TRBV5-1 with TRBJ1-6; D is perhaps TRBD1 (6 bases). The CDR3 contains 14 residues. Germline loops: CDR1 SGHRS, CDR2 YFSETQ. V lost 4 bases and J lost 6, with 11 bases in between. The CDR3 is CASSGGGPNSPLHF. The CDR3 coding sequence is TGCGCCAGCAGCGGCGGGGGGCCTAATTCACCCCTCCACTTT.